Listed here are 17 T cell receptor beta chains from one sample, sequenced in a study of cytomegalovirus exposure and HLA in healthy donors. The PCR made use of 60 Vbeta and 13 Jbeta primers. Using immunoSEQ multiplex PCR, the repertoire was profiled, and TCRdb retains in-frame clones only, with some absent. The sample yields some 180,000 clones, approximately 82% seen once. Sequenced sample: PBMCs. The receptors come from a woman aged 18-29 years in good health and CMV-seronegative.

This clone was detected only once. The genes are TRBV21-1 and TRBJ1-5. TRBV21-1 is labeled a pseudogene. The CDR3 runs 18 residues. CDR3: CASSKDESGGYSNQPQHF. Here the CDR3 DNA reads TGTGCCAGCAGCAAAGATGAGTCGGGGGGATATAGCAATCAGCCCCAGCATTTT.

The CDR3 nucleotides read TGTGCCAGCAGCCCTAGAAGACAGGGCGGGGATGGCTACACCTTC. Its protein product is CASSPRRQGGDGYTF. The V and J genes are TRBV7-2 and TRBJ1-2; 7 bases align to TRBD1. Germline CDR1 reads SGHTA; CDR2 reads FQGNSA. After removal of 5 bases from V and 6 bases from J, the junction contained 12 bases not matched to a gene. The length of the CDR3 is 15 residues.

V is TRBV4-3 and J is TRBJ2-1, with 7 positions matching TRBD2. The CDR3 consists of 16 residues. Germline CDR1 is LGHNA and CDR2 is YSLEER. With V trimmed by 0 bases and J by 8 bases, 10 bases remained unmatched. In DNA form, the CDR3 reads TGCGCCAGCAGCCAAGATTCGACTAGCCTGGTCCATGAGCAGTTCTTC. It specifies CASSQDSTSLVHEQFF.

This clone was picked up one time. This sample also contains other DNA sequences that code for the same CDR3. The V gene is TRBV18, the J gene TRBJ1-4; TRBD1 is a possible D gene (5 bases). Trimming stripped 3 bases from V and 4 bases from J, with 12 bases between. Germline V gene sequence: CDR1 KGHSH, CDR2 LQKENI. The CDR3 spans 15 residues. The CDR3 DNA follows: TGTGCCAGCTCACCGAGGACCGGGGGTAATGAAAAACTGTTTTTT. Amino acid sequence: CASSPRTGGNEKLFF.

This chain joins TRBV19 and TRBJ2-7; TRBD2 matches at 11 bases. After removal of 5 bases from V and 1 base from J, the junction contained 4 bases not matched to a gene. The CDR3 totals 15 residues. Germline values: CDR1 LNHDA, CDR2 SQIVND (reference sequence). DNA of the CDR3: TGTGCCAGTAGTGCCGGGACTAGCGGATCCTACGAGCAGTACTTC. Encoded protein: CASSAGTSGSYEQYF.

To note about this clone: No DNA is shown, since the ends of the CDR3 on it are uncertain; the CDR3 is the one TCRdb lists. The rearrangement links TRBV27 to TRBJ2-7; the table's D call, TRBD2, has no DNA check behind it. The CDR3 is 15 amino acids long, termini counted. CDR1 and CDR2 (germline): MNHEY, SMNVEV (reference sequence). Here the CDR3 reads CASSSSGGETYEQYV.

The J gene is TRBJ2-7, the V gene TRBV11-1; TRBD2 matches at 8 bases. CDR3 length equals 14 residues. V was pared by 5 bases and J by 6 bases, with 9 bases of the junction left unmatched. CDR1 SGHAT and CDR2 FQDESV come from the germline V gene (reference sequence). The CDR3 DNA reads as TGTGCCAGCAGCCACCAACGGGGGGGGGTCGAGCAGTACGTC. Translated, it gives CASSHQRGGVEQYV.

This chain's CDR3 is CASSPGYGTGVSPQHF. Here the CDR3 DNA reads TGTGCCAGCAGCCCGGGGTACGGGACAGGGGTTTCACCCCAGCATTTT. The chain combines TRBV7-9 with TRBJ1-5; 10 bases line up with TRBD1. After removal of 5 bases from V and 10 bases from J, the junction contained 14 bases not matched to a gene. The CDR3 extends over 16 amino acids. CDR1 and CDR2 from the germline V gene are SEHNR and FQNEAQ (reference sequence). Combining the CDR3 with reference TRBV7-9 and TRBJ1-5 gives the whole variable domain DTGVSQNPRHKITKRGQNVTFRCDPISEHNRLYWYRQTLGQGPEFLTYFQNEAQLEKSRLLSDRFSAERPKGSFSTLEIQRTEQGDSAMYLCASSPGYGTGVSPQHFGDGTRLSIL.

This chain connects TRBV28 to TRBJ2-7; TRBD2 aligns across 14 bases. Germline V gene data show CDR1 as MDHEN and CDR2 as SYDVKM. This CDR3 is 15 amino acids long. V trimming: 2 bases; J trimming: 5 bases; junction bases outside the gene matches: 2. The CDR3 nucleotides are TGTGCCAGCAGTTTAGGACTAGCGGGAGGCCACGAGCAGTACTTC. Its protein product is CASSLGLAGGHEQYF.

CDR3 protein: CASSSHRGSAENIQYF. The DNA of the CDR3 is TGTGCCAGCAGTTCCCATCGCGGGTCTGCCGAAAACATTCAGTACTTC. V gene TRBV28 combines with J gene TRBJ2-4, with a possible D match to TRBD2 (5 bases). Trimming pared 4 bases from V and 5 bases from J, leaving 18 bases between. Germline CDR1 reads MDHEN; CDR2 reads SYDVKM. This CDR3 contains 16 residues.

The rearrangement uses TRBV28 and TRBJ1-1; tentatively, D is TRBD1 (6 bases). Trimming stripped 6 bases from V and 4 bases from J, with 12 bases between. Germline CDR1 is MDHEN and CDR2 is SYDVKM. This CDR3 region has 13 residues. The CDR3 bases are TGTGCCAGCAGCACCAGGGGCGGCACTGAAGCTTTCTTT. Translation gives CASSTRGGTEAFF.

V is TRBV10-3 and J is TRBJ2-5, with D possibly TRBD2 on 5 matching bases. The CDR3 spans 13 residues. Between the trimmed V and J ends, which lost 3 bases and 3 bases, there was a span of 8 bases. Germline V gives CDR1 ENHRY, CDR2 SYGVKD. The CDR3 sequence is CAISEYGKETQYF. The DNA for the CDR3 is TGTGCCATCAGTGAATACGGGAAAGAGACCCAGTACTTC.

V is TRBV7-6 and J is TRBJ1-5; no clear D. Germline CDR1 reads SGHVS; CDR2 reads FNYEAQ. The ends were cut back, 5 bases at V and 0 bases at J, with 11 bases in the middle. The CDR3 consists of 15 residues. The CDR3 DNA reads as TGTGCCAGCAGCCCCCGCGGCTATAGCAATCAGCCCCAGCATTTT. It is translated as CASSPRGYSNQPQHF.

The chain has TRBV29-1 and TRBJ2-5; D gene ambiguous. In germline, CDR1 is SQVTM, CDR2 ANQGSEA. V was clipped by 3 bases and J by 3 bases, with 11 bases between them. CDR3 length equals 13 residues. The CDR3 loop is CSVDLSQEETQYF. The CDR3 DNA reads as TGCAGCGTTGACCTGTCCCAGGAAGAGACCCAGTACTTC.

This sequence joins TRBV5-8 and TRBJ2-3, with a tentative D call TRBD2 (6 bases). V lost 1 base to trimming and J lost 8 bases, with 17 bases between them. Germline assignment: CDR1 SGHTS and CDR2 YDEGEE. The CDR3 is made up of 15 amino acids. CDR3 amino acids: CASSLRTVRGSTQYF. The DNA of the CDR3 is TGTGCCAGCAGCTTGAGGACCGTGCGGGGTAGTACGCAGTATTTT.

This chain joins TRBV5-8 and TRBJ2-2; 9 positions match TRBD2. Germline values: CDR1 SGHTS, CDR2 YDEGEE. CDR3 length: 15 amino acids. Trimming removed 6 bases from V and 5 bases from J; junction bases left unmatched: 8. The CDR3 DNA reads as TGTGCCAGCATGGGTAGCGGGAGACGAACCGGGGAGCTGTTTTTT. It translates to CASMGSGRRTGELFF.

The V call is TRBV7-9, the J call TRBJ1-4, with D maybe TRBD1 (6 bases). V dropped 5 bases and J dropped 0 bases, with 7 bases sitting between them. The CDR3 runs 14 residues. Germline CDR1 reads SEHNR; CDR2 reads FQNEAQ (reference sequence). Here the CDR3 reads CASSRTATNEKLFF. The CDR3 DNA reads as TGTGCCAGCAGCCGGACAGCAACTAATGAAAAACTGTTTTTT.